The T cell receptor (beta chain) described here comes from a study of cytomegalovirus exposure and HLA in healthy donors. The overall study: Of several hundred genotyped donors, more than 75% grouped in the Caucasian-associated ancestry cluster.

Germline V lookup: CDR1 MNHEY, CDR2 SVGAGI. The CDR3 extends over 13 amino acids. Primers for the PCR totalled 60 Vbeta and 13 Jbeta. The assay was immunoSEQ multiplex PCR, and TCRdb's table has in-frame clones only and misses some. Of 120,000 to 150,000 clones listed, about 70% were seen once; the top ten hold 1.5% to 2%. Concerning this clone itself: Compared with germline, one end of the junction differs, possibly owing to a read error.

This TCR was sampled from a middle-aged woman in good health and CMV-seronegative. The source material was PBMCs. V usage is TRBV6-5 and J usage is TRBJ2-7; 8 bases are a match to TRBD1. CDR3 sequence: CASSRGTGRTETF. The CDR3 DNA sequence: TGTGCCAGCAGCCGCGGGACAGGTCGGACCGAGACTTTC.